These T cell receptor beta chains were read from a single sample in a study of T cells in Graves' hyperthyroidism and ophthalmopathy. MiXCR, run by TCRdb on the multiplex PCR reads, gives a single entry per CDR3 protein. This sample carries 800,000 or so distinct CDR3 sequences, more than 30% of them seen once, and the ten largest clones take over 8%. Material for sequencing was blood. The receptors here all came from a man between 18 and 29 years old with Graves' hyperthyroidism. Each CDR3 is given with its conserved first and last residue. D genes are given only for firm matches. Only some rows state a clone size, as once, few, many or a class for expanded clones.

v_call	d_call	j_call	clone_size	cdr3_nt	cdr3_aa
TRBV9	.	TRBJ1-1	few	TGTGCCAGCAGCAGCCGGATGGGCACTGAAGCTTTCTTT	CASSSRMGTEAFF
TRBV12-5	TRBD2	TRBJ2-5	.	TGTGCTAGTGGCCTAGCGGGGGGCGCGGAGACCCAGTACTTC	CASGLAGGAETQYF
TRBV5-4	.	TRBJ1-2	.	TGTGCCAGCAGCTTGGAGGTCCCGCAGGGATATGGCTACACCTTC	CASSLEVPQGYGYTF
TRBV10-3	TRBD1	TRBJ1-4	.	TGTGCCATCAGTCAAACAGGGGGCCGTGAAAAACTGTTTTTT	CAISQTGGREKLFF
TRBV15	.	TRBJ1-2	many	TGTGCCACCAGCAGAGACAGGGTACCTAACTATGGCTACACCTTC	CATSRDRVPNYGYTF
TRBV7-8	.	TRBJ1-3	many	TGTGCCAGCAGCTTAGGGAGTGGACCTGGAAACACCATATATTTT	CASSLGSGPGNTIYF
TRBV29-1	.	TRBJ2-7	many	TGCAGCGTTGACAGGGCCGGTTCGAGGAACGAGCAGTACTTC	CSVDRAGSRNEQYF
TRBV10-2	.	TRBJ2-2	few	TGCGCCAGCAGAAGCGCCGGGGGCCTCTTCACCGGGGAGCTGTTTTTT	CASRSAGGLFTGELFF
TRBV20-1	TRBD1	TRBJ1-4	.	TGCAGTGCTGGACAGGGGAATGAAAAACCGTTTTTT	CSAGQGNEKPFF
TRBV7-2	.	TRBJ1-2	.	TGTGCCAGCAGCCAAGAGAAAGATGGGCCGGGGGCGGAAGCTAACTATGGCTACACCTTC	CASSQEKDGPGAEANYGYTF
TRBV19	.	TRBJ1-2	many	TGTGCCATACAAGGGGAGGGCTATGGCTACACCTTC	CAIQGEGYGYTF
TRBV29-1	.	TRBJ2-7	.	TGCAGCCCGACTGGCGAAAGCTCCTACGAGCAGTACTTC	CSPTGESSYEQYF
TRBV29-1	.	TRBJ1-1	many	TGCAGCGTTGAACAGGGGACCACTGAAGCTTTCTTT	CSVEQGTTEAFF
TRBV20-1	.	TRBJ1-3	many	TGCAGTGCTAGAGATAATTGGGGGGACACCATATATTTT	CSARDNWGDTIYF
TRBV12-3/TRBV12-4	.	TRBJ1-1	many	TGTGCCAGCACCCTGGGGACGGTCGAAGCTTTCTTT	CASTLGTVEAFF
TRBV6-5	.	TRBJ1-1	few	TGTGCCAGCAGTTACTCGTGGCAGAATGAAGCTTTCTTT	CASSYSWQNEAFF
TRBV18	.	TRBJ2-7	.	TGTGCCAGCTCACCGGACTACCTGACCTACGAGCAGTACTTC	CASSPDYLTYEQYF
TRBV6-5	TRBD1	TRBJ1-5	few	TGTGCCAGCAGTTACTCCAGGACAGGGTGGAGCAATCAGCCCCAGCATTTT	CASSYSRTGWSNQPQHF
TRBV20-1	.	TRBJ2-5	.	TGCAGTGCTGGCTCGGACTACGAAGGAGGAGAGACCCAGTACTTC	CSAGSDYEGGETQYF
TRBV10-3	.	TRBJ2-7	.	TGTGCCAGCAGACCCCCGGGGGAATCCTACGAGCAGTACTTC	CASRPPGESYEQYF
TRBV7-8	TRBD1	TRBJ2-7	few	TGTGCCAGCACCTCATGGAACGACAGGGCCTACGAGCAGTACTTC	CASTSWNDRAYEQYF
TRBV7-8	.	TRBJ1-2	many	TGTGCCAGCAGCTTAGTGGAAGGTCGGGATGGCTACACCTTC	CASSLVEGRDGYTF
TRBV7-9	.	TRBJ1-1	many	TGTGCCAGCAGCTTATGGGGTTCGAGCGCTGAAGCTTTCTTT	CASSLWGSSAEAFF
TRBV4-1	.	TRBJ2-7	.	TGTGCCAGCAGCCAAGAATCGGGTCGGAAAAAGTACTTC	CASSQESGRKKYF
TRBV20-1	TRBD1	TRBJ2-7	few	TGCAGTGCTGCCCGCCGGGACAGCTGGAACTACGAGCAGTACTTC	CSAARRDSWNYEQYF
TRBV2	TRBD2	TRBJ2-3	.	TGTGCCAGCAGCTTGACTAGCGGACTTAGCACAGATACGCAGTATTTT	CASSLTSGLSTDTQYF
TRBV12-3/TRBV12-4	.	TRBJ1-5	many	TGTGCCAGCAGTTTTGCACGCAGCAATCAGCCCCAGCATTTT	CASSFARSNQPQHF
TRBV19	.	TRBJ1-6	.	TGTGCCAGTAGTATGTTGGGGACGGCAGATTCACCCCTCCACTTT	CASSMLGTADSPLHF
TRBV10-3	TRBD1	TRBJ2-7	few	TGTGCCATCGGCCCCCAGGGTCAGGGGGCATACGAGCAGTACTTC	CAIGPQGQGAYEQYF
TRBV9	.	TRBJ1-6	many	TGTGCCAGCAGCGTAGGTCAAGCATATAATTCACCCCTCCACTTT	CASSVGQAYNSPLHF
TRBV7-6	.	TRBJ2-5	.	TGTGCCAGCAGCTACTTAGCGGTGCAAGAGACCCAGTACTTC	CASSYLAVQETQYF
TRBV15	.	TRBJ1-6	.	TGTGCCACCAGCAGTCCAAGGGACGGCCTATCACCCCTCCACTTT	CATSSPRDGLSPLHF